This T cell receptor (beta chain) appears in the sequencing data of a study of sequential checkpoint blockade in melanoma (dated by TCRdb to the late 2010s). A note on the overall study: In a 1:1 randomization, patients received either first-line nivolumab then ipilimumab (arm A) or ipilimumab then nivolumab (arm B). Maintenance nivolumab came after both trial sequences. Broad study findings and their caveats: Validation of the response-prediction model combining TCR metrics and mutation burden is needed in larger, independent patient cohorts.

V is trimmed back by 5 bases and J by 8 bases, and the junction contains 9 bases that no gene match accounts for. CDR1 and CDR2, per the germline V gene (reference sequence), are SEHNR and FQNEAQ. From cysteine to phenylalanine, the CDR3 is 14 amino acids long. CDR3 DNA is the only sequence kept; it has 42 bases, read in frame from the first base. The immunoSEQ Assay was used to immunosequence TCRbeta CDR3 regions from genomic DNA. Before high-throughput sequencing, genomic DNA was amplified using bias-controlled multiplex PCR. Per the authors' processing: To quantify the absolute abundance of each unique TCRbeta CDR3 region, the sequences were collapsed and filtered. Clonality was defined as 1 minus Pielou's evenness and was calculated using productive rearrangements only. Clones with significantly greater frequencies in on-treatment versus baseline samples were identified using a previously published method. Not all clones reach the TCRdb copy of this immuneACCESS table, which keeps in-frame sequences only. Checked studies attribute under half of the gap to unresolved V genes and leave the rest unexplained. The V and J calls and clone size were taken over from that table, and D and trimming were inferred from the DNA. The sample table holds about 20,000 clones, of which around 82% were seen once. Around 50% of the sample goes to the ten largest clones.

This clone was observed a few times. No cognate antigen has been identified for it. Qualities for individual bases were not recorded, and no much larger clone is one base off. The sample's treatment or condition label, decoded: randomized to nivolumab then ipilimumab (arm A) or the reverse (arm B). None of the patients in the trial had previously been given DNA-damaging chemotherapy. Thawed PBMCs were sorted on a FACS Aria II flow cytometer to isolate live CD3+CD8+ cells negative for CD19 and CD56. The samples were obtained from melanoma patients enrolled in CheckMate 064, an open-label, randomized phase II trial testing sequential checkpoint blockade. Peripheral blood mononuclear cells were collected by leukapheresis, purified using Ficoll-Paque, and frozen in human serum containing approximately 9.6% DMSO. Immediately after sorting, the purity of sorted blood CD3+CD8+ cells was verified to be >98%, after which DNA was extracted.

This chain joins TRBV7-9 to TRBJ2-4; 7 bases in the junction line up with TRBD2. The sample in question was CD8+ T cells sorted from blood (inferred from file names), obtained from a patient given nivolumab and ipilimumab in sequence. The origin of this receptor is a human donor with melanoma. The CDR3: CASSLLTSHDIQYF. Here is the DNA: TGTGCCAGCAGCCTACTGACTAGCCACGACATTCAGTACTTC.